The TCR beta chain described here comes from a study of blood T cell repertoires in COVID-19. On the study more broadly: T cells, B-cell-depleted T cells, or PBMCs supplied cDNA or gDNA.

The table came from immunoSEQ multiplex PCR; TCRdb's copy has only in-frame clones and leaves some out. The sample includes some 300,000 clones, about 88% of them seen just once. The CDR3 is 16 residues long. Per germline, CDR1 GTSNPN and CDR2 SVGIG (reference sequence). The junction had 8 bases not matched to a gene; V was cut back by 1 base and J by 0 bases. Recovered participants had two consecutive negative NP/OP PCR tests, healthcare professional clearance, or symptom resolution. Material for sequencing was PBMCs or T cells enriched from blood (not recorded which). The clonotype originates from a woman aged 25 to 39 who had recovered from COVID-19. J is TRBJ2-7 and V is TRBV30; 8 bases align to TRBD2. This chain's CDR3 is CAWSGDGGVSSYEQYF. In DNA form, the CDR3 reads TGTGCCTGGAGTGGAGACGGGGGGGTGAGCTCCTACGAGCAGTACTTC.